This T cell receptor (beta chain) was sequenced for a study of blood T cell repertoires in COVID-19. In the study overall: The study drew acute and convalescent COVID-19 samples from the United States, Italy and Spain.

How the authors handled the data: Amplifying reference gene primers gave estimates of nucleated cell counts. Clones were sequenced by immunoSEQ multiplex PCR, and TCRdb holds only the in-frame ones, with some missing. V and J calls and clone size are copied from that table; D and trimming were computed from the DNA. The sample holds about 370,000 clones; over 75% are singletons and the top ten take around 1%. Trimming shortened V by 2 bases and J by 0 bases, and 11 bases separated the two germline ends. This CDR3 is built from 15 residues. Looked up from germline, CDR1 is MDHEN and CDR2 is SYDVKM. Each recovered donor of Cohort 3 presented with two negative PCRs, clearance, or symptom resolution. This clone was counted a few times.

The genes are TRBV28 and TRBJ2-7; TRBD1 might be the D (6 bases). The sample was PBMCs or T cells enriched from blood (not recorded which). This clonotype originated in a man aged 18 to 30 who had recovered from COVID-19. The CDR3 here is CASSLTRDNSYEQYF. CDR3 coding DNA: TGTGCCAGCAGTTTAACACGGGACAACTCCTACGAGCAGTACTTC.